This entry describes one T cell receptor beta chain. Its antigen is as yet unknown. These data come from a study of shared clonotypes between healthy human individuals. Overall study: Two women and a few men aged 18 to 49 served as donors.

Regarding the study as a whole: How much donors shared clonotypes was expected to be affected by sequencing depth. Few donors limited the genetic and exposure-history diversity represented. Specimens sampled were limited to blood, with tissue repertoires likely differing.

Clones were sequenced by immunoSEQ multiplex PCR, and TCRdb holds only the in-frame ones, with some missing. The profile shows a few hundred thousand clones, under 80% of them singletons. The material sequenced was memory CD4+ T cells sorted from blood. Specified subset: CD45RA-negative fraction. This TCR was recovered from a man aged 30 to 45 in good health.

DNA for the CDR3: TGTGCCAGCAGTGAATTCCCACGCAATCAGCCCCAGCATTTT. This encodes CASSEFPRNQPQHF. This chain links TRBV25-1 with TRBJ1-5; D unresolved. This CDR3 comprises 14 residues. CDR1 and CDR2 from the germline V gene are MGHDK and SYGVNS. V was pared by 1 base and J by 2 bases, with 6 bases between.